The 18 T cell receptor beta chains presented below share a single source sample, sequenced in a study of blood T cell repertoires in COVID-19. Libraries were prepared by immunoSEQ multiplex PCR; TCRdb keeps only in-frame clonotypes and omits some of them. The repertoire includes more than 95,000 clones, about 88% of them detected once, and over 1.5% sits in the top ten. The sequenced sample was peripheral blood. These receptors originate from a human donor in a cohort sampled during active COVID-19.

This clone has only one observation. V gene TRBV27 combines with J gene TRBJ2-1; D is unresolved. The CDR3 is made up of 14 amino acids. V lost 3 bases and J 3 bases, leaving 9 bases between the germline ends. In germline, CDR1 is MNHEY, CDR2 SMNVEV (reference sequence). CDR3 coding DNA: TGTGCCAGCAGTTTTCAGGAAAACTACAATGAGCAGTTCTTC. Translation: CASSFQENYNEQFF.

The chain has TRBV6-5 and TRBJ1-1, with 9 bases matching TRBD1. Germline CDR1 MNHEY, CDR2 SVGAGI. This CDR3 has 13 amino acids. With 6 bases clipped from V and 8 bases from J, the junction kept 7 bases outside the gene matches. Here the CDR3 reads CASSFGTGREAFF. DNA for the CDR3: TGTGCCAGCAGCTTTGGGACAGGGAGAGAAGCTTTCTTT.

V and J are TRBV29-1 and TRBJ2-7, with TRBD1 matching 10 bases. The CDR3 covers 14 residues. Trimming took 4 bases from V and 3 from J; bases not matched to a gene: 6. Germline V gene lookup returns CDR1 SQVTM and CDR2 ANQGSEA. The CDR3 spells CSVVTGGINYEQYF. The CDR3 bases are TGCAGCGTTGTGACAGGGGGCATTAACTACGAGCAGTACTTC.

The chain recombines TRBV5-1 with TRBJ2-1; unclear D gene. V was pared by 0 bases and J by 0 bases, with 7 bases between. CDR3 length: 15 residues. Per the germline V gene, CDR1 is SGHRS and CDR2 is YFSETQ. CDR3 in amino acids: CASSLAGSSYNEQFF. The CDR3 DNA sequence: TGCGCCAGCAGCTTGGCAGGTAGCTCCTACAATGAGCAGTTCTTC. The variable domain in full, with the rest retrieved from reference TRBV5-1 and TRBJ2-1, is KAGVTQTPRYLIKTRGQQVTLSCSPISGHRSVSWYQQTPGQGLQFLFEYFSETQRNKGNFPGRFSGRQFSNSRSEMNVSTLELGDSALYLCASSLAGSSYNEQFFGPGTRLTVL.

V and J are TRBV4-2 and TRBJ2-1; a possible D gene is TRBD1 (6 bases). Deletions cut 3 bases from V and 5 bases from J, with 26 bases between. The CDR3 is made up of 19 amino acids. Germline V gene data show CDR1 as LGHNA and CDR2 as YNFKEQ. In DNA form, the CDR3 reads TGTGCCAGCAGCCAGGAAGGGGGAACCTCGGTGTTGGGGGACAATGAGCAGTTCTTC. Translated, it gives CASSQEGGTSVLGDNEQFF.

The chain combines TRBV11-2 with TRBJ2-1, with 10 bases matching TRBD2. This CDR3 region has 16 residues. The V gene's germline CDR1 is SGHAT and CDR2 FQNNGV. V was pared by 5 bases and J by 8 bases, with 12 bases of the junction left unmatched. CDR3 in DNA: TGTGCCAGCAGCCTATTAGCGGGAGGTGCGCTCTATGAGCAGTTCTTC. Protein product: CASSLLAGGALYEQFF.

The chain employs TRBV2 and TRBJ2-7; no clear D gene. V gave up 7 bases and J gave up 0 bases, with 13 bases separating them. CDR1 SNHLY and CDR2 FYNNEI come from the germline V gene. CDR3 length: 14 amino acids. CDR3 sequence reads: CASTAVPSSYEQYF. In DNA form, the CDR3 reads TGTGCCAGCACGGCGGTGCCGAGCTCCTACGAGCAGTACTTC.

The count of this clone is one. At the DNA level, this CDR3 is encoded by other sequences in the same sample as well. The DNA for the CDR3 is TGTGCCAGCAGTTTAGGGGGGGGTACTGAAGCTTTCTTT. Encoded protein: CASSLGGGTEAFF. The V gene is TRBV12-3 or TRBV12-4, the J gene TRBJ1-1, with D tentatively TRBD1 (5 bases). V lost 1 base to trimming and J lost 5 bases, with 8 bases between them. There are 13 residues in the CDR3.

This chain uses TRBV2 with TRBJ1-2; the match to TRBD1 covers 7 bases. Germline assignment: CDR1 SNHLY and CDR2 FYNNEI. V shed 0 bases, J shed 0 bases, and the junction held 4 bases outside the gene matches. This CDR3 comprises 16 residues. The CDR3 spells CASSEAGTASNYGYTF. Written as DNA, the CDR3 is TGTGCCAGCAGTGAAGCGGGGACAGCCTCTAACTATGGCTACACCTTC.

The rearrangement uses TRBV30 and TRBJ1-3; D perhaps matches TRBD1 (5 bases). Trimming took off 0 bases at V and 6 bases at J, with 12 bases between the two ends. The CDR3 consists of 14 residues. CDR1 and CDR2 (germline): GTSNPN, SVGIG (reference sequence). The DNA for the CDR3 is TGTGCCTGGAGTGTTGGTGTGGGGCCAAACACCATATATTTT. This translates into CAWSVGVGPNTIYF.

CDR3 nucleotides: TGTGCCAGCACCCCCGGGAGTTCGAATGAGCAGTTCTTC. Protein: CASTPGSSNEQFF. V is TRBV6-5 and J is TRBJ2-1; TRBD2 is a possible D gene (6 bases). Germline assignment: CDR1 MNHEY and CDR2 SVGAGI. Trimming stripped 7 bases from V and 7 bases from J, with 14 bases between. This CDR3 is built from 13 residues.

The genes are TRBV5-8 and TRBJ2-7; D might be TRBD1 (5 bases). The length of the CDR3 is 15 residues. CDR1 and CDR2 from the germline V gene are SGHTS and YDEGEE. V lost 0 bases, J lost 2 bases, and 12 bases lay in between. This CDR3 is CASSLGGPATYEQYF. The CDR3 DNA follows: TGTGCCAGCAGCTTGGGGGGCCCGGCAACCTACGAGCAGTACTTC.

V usage is TRBV7-8 and J usage is TRBJ2-7; 7 bases map to TRBD1. Germline CDR1 is SGHVS and CDR2 is FQNEAQ. This CDR3 spans 15 amino acids. Germline trimming cut 5 bases from V and 3 bases from J; bases unmatched to any gene: 10. The CDR3: CASSPGQTLYYEQYF. The DNA of the CDR3 is TGTGCCAGCAGCCCGGGACAGACACTCTACTACGAGCAGTACTTC. Drawing the rest from reference TRBV7-8 and TRBJ2-7, the complete variable domain is GAGVSQSPRYKVAKRGQDVALRCDPISGHVSLFWYQQALGQGPEFLTYFQNEAQLDKSGLPSDRFFAERPEGSVSTLKIQRTQQEDSAVYLCASSPGQTLYYEQYFGPGTRLTVT.

This sequence joins TRBV6-6 and TRBJ2-7; 8 nucleotides agree with TRBD1. Germline V lookup: CDR1 MNHNY, CDR2 SVGAGI (reference sequence). The trim removed 6 bases at V and 4 bases at J, leaving 8 bases unmatched. The CDR3 runs to 14 residues. The CDR3 DNA follows: TGTGCCAGCAGCCGGACAGGGAACTATTACGAGCAGTACTTC. This sequence encodes CASSRTGNYYEQYF.

The chain recombines TRBV5-4 with TRBJ2-3; 8 bases are a match to TRBD1. Unmatched junction bases numbered 7, after V lost 4 bases and J lost 0 bases. Germline V gene lookup returns CDR1 SGHNT and CDR2 YYREEE (reference sequence). The CDR3 extends over 16 amino acids. CDR3 protein: CASSPPGQASTDTQYF. The CDR3 region has the DNA TGTGCCAGCAGCCCCCCGGGACAGGCTAGCACAGATACGCAGTATTTT.

The rearrangement joins TRBV5-6 to TRBJ2-5, with D perhaps matching TRBD1 (5 bases). Germline V gene data show CDR1 as SGHDT and CDR2 as YYEEEE. V was cut by 0 bases and J by 5 bases, with 11 bases left in between. The CDR3 is made up of 14 amino acids. CDR3 amino acids: CASSLGQGAETQYF. CDR3 nucleotide sequence: TGTGCCAGCAGCTTGGGCCAGGGCGCGGAGACCCAGTACTTC.

This clone came up once. The chain joins TRBV11-3 to TRBJ2-1; 11 bases match TRBD1. The J segment lost 4 bases and the V segment lost 5 bases, leaving 4 bases of the junction unmatched. This CDR3 spans 15 amino acids. Looked up from germline, CDR1 is SGHNT and CDR2 is YENEEA. This CDR3 reads CASSTGQGEYNEQFF. The CDR3, as DNA: TGTGCCAGCAGCACGGGACAGGGGGAATACAATGAGCAGTTCTTC.

This clone appeared once. CDR3 in amino acids: CASSIRQGGTEAFF. The CDR3 DNA reads as TGCGCCAGCAGCATAAGACAGGGAGGCACTGAAGCTTTCTTT. The chain carries TRBV5-1 and TRBJ1-1; the match to TRBD1 covers 7 bases. After removal of 4 bases from V and 4 bases from J, the junction contained 7 bases not matched to a gene. CDR3 size: 14 residues. CDR1 and CDR2 (germline): SGHRS, YFSETQ.